Only one count was recorded for the clone carrying this TCR beta chain. Clones were read by immunoSEQ multiplex PCR, and TCRdb kept only the in-frame ones, dropping some. This table holds roughly 220,000 clones, approximately 84% found once. This CDR3 comprises 16 residues. Unmatched junction bases numbered 9, after V lost 4 bases and J lost 3 bases. Germline CDR1 and CDR2: KGHDR and SFDVKD. These data come from a study of blood T cell repertoires in COVID-19. At the level of the study: There were acute and convalescent COVID-19 samples, and they came from the United States, Italy and Spain.

The material sequenced was peripheral blood. The chain joins TRBV24-1 to TRBJ2-5, with 8 bases aligning to TRBD1. The source is a woman younger than 45 who had recovered from COVID-19. DNA of the CDR3: TGTGCCACCAGTGACTCTGACAGGGGAACTGAAGAGACCCAGTACTTC. Residues: CATSDSDRGTEETQYF.